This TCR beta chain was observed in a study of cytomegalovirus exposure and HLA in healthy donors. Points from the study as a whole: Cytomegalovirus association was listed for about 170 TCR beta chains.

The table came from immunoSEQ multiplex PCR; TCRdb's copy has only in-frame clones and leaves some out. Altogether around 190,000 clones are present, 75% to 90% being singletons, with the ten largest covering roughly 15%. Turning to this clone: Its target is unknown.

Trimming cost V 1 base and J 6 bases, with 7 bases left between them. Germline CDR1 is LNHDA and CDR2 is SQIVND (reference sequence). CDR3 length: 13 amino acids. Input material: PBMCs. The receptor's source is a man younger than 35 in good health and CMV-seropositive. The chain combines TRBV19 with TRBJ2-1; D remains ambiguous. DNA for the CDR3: TGTGCCAGTAGTATAGGGCTTACCAATGAGCAGTTCTTC. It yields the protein CASSIGLTNEQFF.